Listed below are T cell receptor beta chains from one sample, sequenced in a study of cytomegalovirus exposure and HLA in healthy donors. Some clones are missing from TCRdb's copy, which holds only in-frame ones; the method was immunoSEQ multiplex PCR. The sample contains about 160,000 clones, roughly nine tenths of which appear only once. The material sequenced was PBMCs. Receptors were obtained from a woman in her thirties in good health and CMV-seronegative. Both conserved end residues are part of each CDR3. The D gene is left open where the match is weak. Clone sizes are given selectively: once, few, many, or a class where the clone is expanded.

.,TRBJ1-2,TRBV10-3,.,CAISLGSTGNYGYTF,TGTGCCATCAGCTTGGGATCTACGGGTAACTATGGCTACACCTTC
.,TRBJ2-7,TRBV19,TRBD2,CASRWGAGANEQYF,TGTGCCAGTAGATGGGGAGCGGGAGCCAACGAGCAGTACTTC
.,TRBJ2-6,TRBV4-3,.,CASSQGLQAGANVLTF,TGCGCCAGCAGCCAAGGTCTGCAGGCTGGGGCCAACGTCCTGACTTTC
.,TRBJ1-2,TRBV9,.,CASSAWDRLFPGYTF,TGTGCCAGCAGCGCTTGGGACCGACTATTCCCTGGCTACACCTTC
.,TRBJ2-1,TRBV5-4,.,CASSPPIPNNEQFF,TGTGCCAGCAGCCCGCCTATTCCAAACAATGAGCAGTTCTTC
.,TRBJ1-6,TRBV5-6,.,CASSFPTGESSPLHF,TGTGCCAGCAGCTTTCCGACAGGAGAGAGTTCACCCCTCCACTTT
few,TRBJ1-2,TRBV16,TRBD1,CASSLRTGGYGYTF,TGTGCCAGCAGCCTTCGGACAGGGGGATATGGCTACACCTTC
.,TRBJ2-7,TRBV5-1,.,CASSLAGRYEQYF,TGCGCCAGCAGCTTGGCCGGACGGTACGAGCAGTACTTC
.,TRBJ2-2,TRBV12-5,TRBD1,CASGFSGTGYTGELFF,TGTGCTAGTGGTTTCTCCGGGACAGGGTACACCGGGGAGCTGTTTTTT
.,TRBJ2-7,TRBV7-2,TRBD1,CASSLDRAYEQYF,TGTGCCAGCAGCCTAGACAGGGCCTACGAGCAGTACTTC
once,TRBJ2-2,TRBV6-5,TRBD2,CASTLAGGFGELFF,TGTGCCAGTACTTTAGCGGGGGGGTTCGGGGAGCTGTTTTTT
.,TRBJ2-1,TRBV9,.,CASSATGYNEQFF,TGTGCCAGCAGCGCTACAGGATACAATGAGCAGTTCTTC
.,TRBJ2-1,TRBV29-1,.,CSVDPSLSSYNEQFF,TGCAGCGTTGATCCTAGCCTTAGCTCCTACAATGAGCAGTTCTTC
.,TRBJ1-1,TRBV16,TRBD1,CASSRTGTAHEAFF,TGTGCCAGCAGCCGCACCGGGACAGCACATGAAGCTTTCTTT
.,TRBJ1-2,TRBV6-5,.,CASSSLTDIYGYTF,TGTGCCAGCAGTTCCCTAACGGACATCTATGGCTACACCTTC
.,TRBJ2-3,TRBV4-3,.,CASSQGWPSRADTQYF,TGCGCCAGCAGCCAAGGATGGCCCTCCCGAGCAGATACGCAGTATTTT
few,TRBJ1-2,TRBV28,.,CASNERNYGYTF,TGTGCCAGCAACGAACGTAACTATGGCTACACCTTC
many,TRBJ1-2,TRBV18,.,CASSPPRGWYGYTF,TGTGCCAGCTCACCACCAAGGGGGTGGTATGGCTACACCTTC
.,TRBJ2-2,TRBV27,TRBD1,CASSFRTGRKAGELFF,TGTGCCAGCAGTTTCCGGACAGGGAGGAAAGCCGGGGAGCTGTTTTTT
few,TRBJ2-7,TRBV6-6,TRBD1,CASSWLGQDYEQYF,TGTGCCAGCAGTTGGCTGGGACAGGACTACGAGCAGTACTTC
.,TRBJ2-6,TRBV15,.,CATSTTPSGANVLTF,TGTGCCACCAGCACAACCCCTTCTGGGGCCAACGTCCTGACTTTC
.,TRBJ1-3,TRBV4-1,TRBD1,CASSQARVPQGVVSGNTIYF,TGCGCCAGCAGCCAAGCAAGGGTGCCACAGGGGGTCGTCTCTGGAAACACCATATATTTT
.,TRBJ1-4,TRBV6-5,.,CASSGGGGEKLFF,TGTGCCAGCAGTGGGGGAGGAGGCGAAAAACTGTTTTTT
.,TRBJ2-2,TRBV13,.,CASSLERRRIGELFF,TGTGCCAGCAGCTTAGAACGGCGACGGATCGGGGAGCTGTTTTTT
.,TRBJ1-2,TRBV7-8,TRBD1,CASSLGAGGYGYTF,TGTGCCAGCAGCTTAGGGGCAGGGGGCTATGGCTACACCTTC
.,TRBJ2-5,TRBV18,.,CASSRQGQETQYF,TGTGCCAGCTCACGCCAGGGCCAAGAGACCCAGTACTTC
once,TRBJ2-3,TRBV28,TRBD1,CASSFDRGSDTQYF,TGTGCCAGCAGTTTTGACAGGGGCTCAGATACGCAGTATTTT
.,TRBJ2-5,TRBV27,.,CASSPLSRLQETQYF,TGTGCCAGCAGTCCCCTATCTAGGCTCCAAGAGACCCAGTACTTC
.,TRBJ1-6,TRBV5-6,.,CASSFQGIYNSPLHF,TGTGCCAGCAGCTTTCAGGGCATTTATAATTCACCCCTCCACTTT
.,TRBJ1-5,TRBV30,.,CAWTQGEQPQHF,TGTGCCTGGACTCAGGGTGAGCAGCCCCAGCATTTT
.,TRBJ2-3,TRBV7-3,TRBD2,CASSRDSGTSGRALYTQYF,TGTGCCAGCAGCCGGGATTCCGGGACTAGCGGGAGGGCCTTGTATACGCAGTATTTT
.,TRBJ1-4,TRBV7-6,.,CASSLGVTGNEKLFF,TGTGCCAGCAGCTTAGGGGTCACAGGGAATGAAAAACTGTTTTTT
.,TRBJ1-1,TRBV2,.,CASSERLPLNTEAFF,TGTGCCAGCAGTGAAAGACTCCCCCTAAACACTGAAGCTTTCTTT
.,TRBJ2-7,TRBV7-2,TRBD1,CASTLKWGQGTYEQYF,TGTGCCAGCACCCTCAAATGGGGACAGGGGACCTACGAGCAGTACTTC
.,TRBJ2-7,TRBV5-1,TRBD2,CASSFASGNYEQYF,TGCGCCAGCAGCTTTGCTAGCGGGAACTACGAGCAGTACTTC
.,TRBJ2-7,TRBV7-6,.,CASSLETGYEQYF,TGTGCCAGCAGCTTAGAGACAGGCTACGAGCAGTACTTC
.,TRBJ2-7,TRBV5-1,.,CASSQQGGDSEQYF,TGCGCCAGCAGCCAACAGGGAGGCGATTCCGAGCAGTACTTC
.,TRBJ2-2,TRBV30,.,CAWSLQGPGELFF,TGTGCCTGGAGCCTGCAGGGCCCCGGGGAGCTGTTTTTT